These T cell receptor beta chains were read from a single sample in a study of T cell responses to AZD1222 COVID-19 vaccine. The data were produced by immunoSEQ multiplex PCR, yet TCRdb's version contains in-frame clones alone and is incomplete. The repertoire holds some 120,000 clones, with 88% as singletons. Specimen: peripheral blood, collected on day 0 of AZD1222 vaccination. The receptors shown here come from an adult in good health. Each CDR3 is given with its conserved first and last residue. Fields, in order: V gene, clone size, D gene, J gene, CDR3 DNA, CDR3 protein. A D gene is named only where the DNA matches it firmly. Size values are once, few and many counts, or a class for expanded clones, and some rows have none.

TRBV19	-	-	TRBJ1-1	TGTGCCAGTAGTATAGGTGGGGAAGCCATGAACACTGAAGCTTTCTTT	CASSIGGEAMNTEAFF
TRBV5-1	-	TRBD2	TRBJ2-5	TGCGCCAGCAGCTTGGCCTTCAGGACTAGCGGGAGGGCCAAGGGGGAGACCCAGTACTTC	CASSLAFRTSGRAKGETQYF
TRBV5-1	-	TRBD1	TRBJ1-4	TGCGCCAGCAGCCCCAGACAGGGTGAGAATGAAAAACTGTTTTTT	CASSPRQGENEKLFF
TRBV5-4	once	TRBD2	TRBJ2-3	TGTGCCAGCAGCTCTAGACTAGCGGGGGCTGCTAGCACAGATACGCAGTATTTT	CASSSRLAGAASTDTQYF
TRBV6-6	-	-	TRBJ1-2	TGTGCCAGCAGCTTAGAGGGTCCCATGGTGGATGGCTACACCTTC	CASSLEGPMVDGYTF
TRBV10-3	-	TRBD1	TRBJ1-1	TGTGCCATCAGGCGACAGGGACTGAACACTGAAGCTTTCTTT	CAIRRQGLNTEAFF
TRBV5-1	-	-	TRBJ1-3	TGCGCCAGCAGCTTGGTGCCTTTCTCTGGAAACACCATATATTTT	CASSLVPFSGNTIYF
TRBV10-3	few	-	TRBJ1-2	TGTGCCATCAGTGACGGTTCGACAGAAGCTAACTATGGCTACACCTTC	CAISDGSTEANYGYTF
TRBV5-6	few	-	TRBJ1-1	TGTGCCAGCAGCTTGGACAATGAAGCTTTCTTT	CASSLDNEAFF
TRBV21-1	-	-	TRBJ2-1	TGTGCCAGCAGCAAAGTTCGAGGAGAATCCTACAATGAGCAGTTCTTC	CASSKVRGESYNEQFF
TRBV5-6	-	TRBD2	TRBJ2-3	TGTGCCAGCAGCGAAACTAGCGGCAAACCCTCGGATACGCAGTATTTT	CASSETSGKPSDTQYF
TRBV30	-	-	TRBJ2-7	TGTGCCTGGAGTGGTCTTTTCGAGCAGTACTTC	CAWSGLFEQYF
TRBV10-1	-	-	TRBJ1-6	TGCGCCAGCAGGCAGGATTATAATTCACCCCTCCACTTT	CASRQDYNSPLHF
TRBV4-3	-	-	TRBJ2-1	TGCGCCAGCAGCCAAGATCAAAGGCCAGGCTCCTACAATGAGCAGTTCTTC	CASSQDQRPGSYNEQFF
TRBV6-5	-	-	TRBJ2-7	TGTGCCAGCAGTTACTCCTACGACAGCTCCTACGAGCAGTACTTC	CASSYSYDSSYEQYF
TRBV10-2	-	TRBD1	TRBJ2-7	TGCGCCAGCGGACAGGGGTTATTCAACGAGCAGTACTTC	CASGQGLFNEQYF
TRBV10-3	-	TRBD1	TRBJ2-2	TGTGCCACCGTGACAGGGGGAAACACCGGGGAGCTGTTTTTT	CATVTGGNTGELFF